The rows below give T cell receptor beta chains drawn from one sample of a study of OX40 agonist ivuxolimab in advanced cancers. Assay: immunoSEQ multiplex PCR; the TCRdb copy retains only in-frame clones and omits some. The sample includes roughly 61,000 clones, about 86% seen only once; the top ten take around 0.6%. Specimen: CD4+ or CD8+ T cells sorted from blood, collected in a trial of the OX40 agonist ivuxolimab. These receptors all stem from an adult with an advanced solid tumor such as melanoma, head and neck, liver or kidney cancer. Both conserved end residues are part of each CDR3. The order of the fields is J gene, V gene, CDR3 protein.

j_call: TRBJ1-2
v_call: TRBV7-9
cdr3_aa: CASSRGTEILNYGYTF

j_call: TRBJ2-2
v_call: TRBV5-1
cdr3_aa: CASSLGHANTGELFF

j_call: TRBJ2-2
v_call: TRBV7-9
cdr3_aa: CASSRGPGELFF

j_call: TRBJ2-7
v_call: TRBV6-5
cdr3_aa: CASSYSSSNYEQYF

j_call: TRBJ1-2
v_call: TRBV28
cdr3_aa: CASLTPGRSYGYTF

j_call: TRBJ2-5
v_call: TRBV12-5
cdr3_aa: CASGCPWQRKETQYF

j_call: TRBJ1-3
v_call: TRBV5-1
cdr3_aa: CASSLGDRGSGNTIYF

j_call: TRBJ1-2
v_call: TRBV5-1
cdr3_aa: CASSLAHNYGYTF

j_call: TRBJ1-2
v_call: TRBV4-2
cdr3_aa: CASSQNPGIPDYGYTF

j_call: TRBJ2-1
v_call: TRBV13
cdr3_aa: CASSWRGNEQFF

j_call: TRBJ2-2
v_call: TRBV29-1
cdr3_aa: CSVGRGPGTGELFF

j_call: TRBJ1-5
v_call: TRBV2
cdr3_aa: CASTNTWKGPQHF

j_call: TRBJ2-2
v_call: TRBV4-3
cdr3_aa: CASSQDANTGELFF

j_call: TRBJ1-2
v_call: TRBV6-5
cdr3_aa: CASSYDSNYGYTF

j_call: TRBJ2-7
v_call: TRBV29-1
cdr3_aa: CSVVVERQSYEQYF

j_call: TRBJ1-1
v_call: TRBV29-1
cdr3_aa: CSVKGGRTEAFF

j_call: TRBJ2-5
v_call: TRBV7-2
cdr3_aa: CASSYNRVRGPETQYF

j_call: TRBJ1-3
v_call: TRBV6-6
cdr3_aa: CASRTGTGVGNTIYF

j_call: TRBJ2-6
v_call: TRBV13
cdr3_aa: CASSLSTGAGANVLTF

j_call: TRBJ2-1
v_call: TRBV10-3
cdr3_aa: CAIVSGVGNEQFF

j_call: TRBJ2-2
v_call: TRBV7-2
cdr3_aa: CASSLGLMNTGELFF

j_call: TRBJ1-3
v_call: TRBV18
cdr3_aa: CASSPPAGNTIYF

j_call: TRBJ2-7
v_call: TRBV6-1
cdr3_aa: CASSELSLAGGYEQYF

j_call: TRBJ2-7
v_call: TRBV11-3
cdr3_aa: CASSFTSGIGYEQYF